This is a list of T cell receptor beta chains from one sample in a study of radiation and T cells in renal cell carcinoma. Profiled with immunoSEQ multiplex PCR; TCRdb holds only in-frame clones, not every one. This sample yields about 140,000 clones, of which approximately 82% are seen a single time; roughly 25% belongs to the top ten. This sample comprised blood, obtained from a patient whose treatment included radiotherapy and nephrectomy. Receptor source: a woman between 45 and 60 years old with renal cell carcinoma. CDR3s include the opening cysteine and the closing phenylalanine or tryptophan. The order of the fields is CDR3 length, V gene, clone size, D gene, J gene, CDR3 DNA, CDR3 protein. The D gene is left open where the match is weak. The size entry is marked missing in some rows and otherwise reads once, few, many or a size class.

CDR3 length: 15; V gene: TRBV5-1; clone size: .; D gene: .; J gene: TRBJ2-2; CDR3 DNA: TGCGCCAGCAGCTTGAAACAGGGAAACACCGGGGAGCTGTTTTTT; CDR3 protein: CASSLKQGNTGELFF
CDR3 length: 14; V gene: TRBV4-2; clone size: .; D gene: .; J gene: TRBJ2-3; CDR3 DNA: TGTGCCAGCAGCCAACCTAGCGGCACAGATACGCAGTATTTT; CDR3 protein: CASSQPSGTDTQYF
CDR3 length: 15; V gene: TRBV7-2; clone size: .; D gene: .; J gene: TRBJ2-7; CDR3 DNA: TGTGCCAGCAGCTTAGCGGCGGGACGCTCCTACGAGCAGTACTTC; CDR3 protein: CASSLAAGRSYEQYF
CDR3 length: 13; V gene: TRBV6-5; clone size: .; D gene: .; J gene: TRBJ2-7; CDR3 DNA: TGTGCCAGCAGTCGACAGGCTTTCAGCGAGCAGTACTTC; CDR3 protein: CASSRQAFSEQYF
CDR3 length: 13; V gene: TRBV30; clone size: .; D gene: .; J gene: TRBJ2-5; CDR3 DNA: TGTGCCTGGGCCGGGGGTATCCAAGAGACCCAGTACTTC; CDR3 protein: CAWAGGIQETQYF
CDR3 length: 16; V gene: TRBV4-2; clone size: .; D gene: TRBD1; J gene: TRBJ1-4; CDR3 DNA: TGTGCCAGCAGCCAAGAAACCGGGACAGGGATTGAAAAACTGTTTTTT; CDR3 protein: CASSQETGTGIEKLFF
CDR3 length: 12; V gene: TRBV7-2; clone size: .; D gene: .; J gene: TRBJ1-1; CDR3 DNA: TGTGCCAGCAGCCCCCTCGGCACTGAAGCTTTCTTT; CDR3 protein: CASSPLGTEAFF
CDR3 length: 13; V gene: TRBV18; clone size: .; D gene: .; J gene: TRBJ1-5; CDR3 DNA: TGTGCCAGCTCACCGACTGAGAATCAGCCCCAGCATTTT; CDR3 protein: CASSPTENQPQHF
CDR3 length: 12; V gene: TRBV15; clone size: .; D gene: .; J gene: TRBJ1-1; CDR3 DNA: TGTGCCACCCGAGGTGGTTGGACTGAAGCTTTCTTT; CDR3 protein: CATRGGWTEAFF
CDR3 length: 15; V gene: TRBV5-6; clone size: .; D gene: TRBD1; J gene: TRBJ1-1; CDR3 DNA: TGTGCCAGCAGCCCTTGGGACAGGACGAACACTGAAGCTTTCTTT; CDR3 protein: CASSPWDRTNTEAFF
CDR3 length: 15; V gene: TRBV5-1; clone size: .; D gene: .; J gene: TRBJ2-3; CDR3 DNA: TGCGCCAGCAGCTTGGATGCGGCTAGCACAGATACGCAGTATTTT; CDR3 protein: CASSLDAASTDTQYF
CDR3 length: 15; V gene: TRBV4-2; clone size: .; D gene: TRBD2; J gene: TRBJ2-7; CDR3 DNA: TGTGCCAGCAGACGCGGCAGCGGGAGCTCCTACGAGCAGTACTTC; CDR3 protein: CASRRGSGSSYEQYF
CDR3 length: 15; V gene: TRBV9; clone size: .; D gene: .; J gene: TRBJ2-7; CDR3 DNA: TGTGCCAGCAGCGTAGGCCAGGCAATCGCCTCCGAGCAGTACTTC; CDR3 protein: CASSVGQAIASEQYF
CDR3 length: 16; V gene: TRBV25-1; clone size: .; D gene: TRBD2; J gene: TRBJ2-2; CDR3 DNA: TGTGCCAGCAGTAGCGTGGCGGGAGTACGGACCGGGGAGCTGTTTTTT; CDR3 protein: CASSSVAGVRTGELFF
CDR3 length: 12; V gene: TRBV6-5; clone size: .; D gene: .; J gene: TRBJ2-2; CDR3 DNA: TGTGCCAGCAGTTACTCTCCCGGGGAGCTGTTTTTT; CDR3 protein: CASSYSPGELFF
CDR3 length: 13; V gene: TRBV19; clone size: .; D gene: .; J gene: TRBJ2-1; CDR3 DNA: TGTGCCAGTAGTATTCGGCAGATCAATGAGCAGTTCTTC; CDR3 protein: CASSIRQINEQFF
CDR3 length: 12; V gene: TRBV7-2; clone size: .; D gene: TRBD2; J gene: TRBJ2-1; CDR3 DNA: TGTGCCAGCAGCTCGGGGGGGGGCGAGCAGTTCTTC; CDR3 protein: CASSSGGGEQFF
CDR3 length: 15; V gene: TRBV19; clone size: once; D gene: .; J gene: TRBJ2-6; CDR3 DNA: TGTGCCAGTAGTATCCCCGGGAGTGGGGCCAACGTCCTGACTTTC; CDR3 protein: CASSIPGSGANVLTF
CDR3 length: 15; V gene: TRBV30; clone size: .; D gene: .; J gene: TRBJ2-5; CDR3 DNA: TGTGCCTGGAAGATGGAATTGGCGACCCAAGAGACCCAGTACTTC; CDR3 protein: CAWKMELATQETQYF
CDR3 length: 14; V gene: TRBV18; clone size: .; D gene: .; J gene: TRBJ2-7; CDR3 DNA: TGTGCCAGCTCACCAGCGTCTAGCTCCTACGAGCAGTACTTC; CDR3 protein: CASSPASSSYEQYF
CDR3 length: 16; V gene: TRBV18; clone size: .; D gene: TRBD1; J gene: TRBJ2-7; CDR3 DNA: TGTGCCAGCTCACCTCCGGGACAGGGTTCGGCCTACGAGCAGTACTTC; CDR3 protein: CASSPPGQGSAYEQYF
CDR3 length: 13; V gene: TRBV7-2; clone size: .; D gene: .; J gene: TRBJ1-2; CDR3 DNA: TGTGCCAGCAGTTTTTTCGACAGAGGTGGCTACACCTTC; CDR3 protein: CASSFFDRGGYTF
CDR3 length: 14; V gene: TRBV7-2; clone size: .; D gene: .; J gene: TRBJ1-6; CDR3 DNA: TGTGCCAGCAGCTTGGGGGCTAATAATTCACCCCTCCACTTT; CDR3 protein: CASSLGANNSPLHF
CDR3 length: 16; V gene: TRBV6-1; clone size: .; D gene: .; J gene: TRBJ2-7; CDR3 DNA: TGTGCCAGCAGTGAAGCTTCTTTGTCCGTGAGGAACGAGCAGTACTTC; CDR3 protein: CASSEASLSVRNEQYF
CDR3 length: 15; V gene: TRBV6-6; clone size: .; D gene: .; J gene: TRBJ1-1; CDR3 DNA: TGTGCCAGCAGTTATGGACGGCTACAGAACACTGAAGCTTTCTTT; CDR3 protein: CASSYGRLQNTEAFF
CDR3 length: 15; V gene: TRBV5-4; clone size: .; D gene: .; J gene: TRBJ2-3; CDR3 DNA: TGTGCCAGCAGCTTTTTGCCGACTAGCACAGATACGCAGTATTTT; CDR3 protein: CASSFLPTSTDTQYF
CDR3 length: 14; V gene: TRBV29-1; clone size: few; D gene: .; J gene: TRBJ1-2; CDR3 DNA: TGCAGCGTTGAAGCACGCCTCTTGGGTTATGGCTACACCTTC; CDR3 protein: CSVEARLLGYGYTF
CDR3 length: 15; V gene: TRBV6-6; clone size: .; D gene: TRBD1; J gene: TRBJ2-3; CDR3 DNA: TGTGCCAGCAGCCCCGAGGGACAGGGAAGAGATACGCAGTATTTT; CDR3 protein: CASSPEGQGRDTQYF
CDR3 length: 15; V gene: TRBV7-9; clone size: .; D gene: .; J gene: TRBJ2-1; CDR3 DNA: TGTGCCAGCAGCTTAGTAGCGGCCAGGGCGGGTGAGCAGTTCTTC; CDR3 protein: CASSLVAARAGEQFF
CDR3 length: 16; V gene: TRBV9; clone size: .; D gene: TRBD1; J gene: TRBJ2-1; CDR3 DNA: TGTGCCAGCAGCGTCACCGGGACAGGGGTTACGGGCGAGCAGTTCTTC; CDR3 protein: CASSVTGTGVTGEQFF